The 8 T cell receptor beta chains reported below all come from one sample, sequenced in a study of PD-1 blockade in classical Hodgkin lymphoma. All the patients suffered relapse after autologous stem cell transplantation, and brentuximab vedotin exposure differed. Generated by immunoSEQ multiplex PCR, the TCRdb table keeps only in-frame clones and is missing some. The sample consists of about 25,000 clones, about nine tenths of them appearing once. The sample consisted of peripheral blood mononuclear cells (PBMCs), taken at baseline. The receptors shown here come from a human donor with classical Hodgkin lymphoma.

The CDR3 nucleotides read TGCGCCAGCAGTGATGCCCCGGGACCGACTTATAATTCACCCCTCCACTTT. Translated: CASSDAPGPTYNSPLHF. This chain links TRBV10-2 with TRBJ1-6; TRBD1 might be the D (5 bases). Germline lookup yields CDR1 WSHSY and CDR2 SAAADI. Trimming took 3 bases from V and 4 from J, leaving 16 bases between them. The CDR3 loop spans 17 amino acids.

The chain uses TRBV10-3 and TRBJ1-3; possibly TRBD1 for D (6 bases). The V end was cut by 3 bases, the J end by 4 bases, with 10 bases between. The CDR3 is 14 amino acids. Germline V gives CDR1 ENHRY, CDR2 SYGVKD. CDR3 DNA sequence: TGTGCCATCAGTGAACCGGACAGAGGAAACACCATATATTTT. Translation gives CAISEPDRGNTIYF.

The chain recombines TRBV11-2 with TRBJ2-5, with D maybe TRBD1 (5 bases). This CDR3 region has 14 residues. V lost 2 bases and J lost 1, with 8 bases in between. CDR1 is SGHAT and CDR2 is FQNNGV in the germline V gene. CDR3: CASSLQGGQETQYF. CDR3 sequence (DNA): TGTGCCAGCAGCTTACAGGGCGGCCAAGAGACCCAGTACTTC. The full variable domain, completed using reference TRBV11-2 and TRBJ2-5, is EAGVAQSPRYKIIEKRQSVAFWCNPISGHATLYWYQQILGQGPKLLIQFQNNGVVDDSQLPKDRFSAERLKGVDSTLKIQPAKLEDSAVYLCASSLQGGQETQYFGPGTRLLVL.

V gene TRBV4-1 combines with J gene TRBJ2-2; D is unclear. Trimming left V 0 bases short and J 7 bases short, with 12 bases between. The CDR3 loop spans 15 amino acids. CDR1 and CDR2 from the germline V gene are MGHRA and YSYEKL. The CDR3 spells CASSQDLRSGGELFF. CDR3 bases: TGCGCCAGCAGCCAAGATCTCAGGTCAGGCGGGGAGCTGTTTTTT.

The gene calls are TRBV7-9 and TRBJ1-2; D is ambiguous. CDR1 and CDR2 (germline): SEHNR, FQNEAQ (reference sequence). The CDR3 covers 15 residues. V gave up 7 bases and J gave up 4 bases, with 19 bases separating them. CDR3 residues: CASTPDGRLFYGYTF. The CDR3, as DNA: TGTGCCAGCACTCCCGACGGGCGGCTGTTCTATGGCTACACCTTC.

The genes are TRBV10-3 and TRBJ1-5; maybe TRBD1 (5 bases). Germline CDR1 reads ENHRY; CDR2 reads SYGVKD. The V gene lost 2 bases and the J gene lost 0 bases, with 11 bases spanning the gap. CDR3 length: 16 amino acids. CDR3 sequence (DNA): TGTGCCATCAGTGAGACTTGGGACGTTAGCAATCAGCCCCAGCATTTT. It specifies CAISETWDVSNQPQHF.

This sequence joins TRBV5-4 and TRBJ2-5, with 12 bases aligning to TRBD1. V was clipped by 3 bases and J by 5 bases; unmatched bases: 17. CDR1 and CDR2 (germline): SGHNT, YYREEE (reference sequence). CDR3 length: 19 amino acids. The CDR3 sequence is CASSWSRGVGTGGRETQYF. The CDR3 bases are TGTGCCAGCAGCTGGAGTAGAGGTGTGGGGACAGGGGGCCGTGAGACCCAGTACTTC.

The chain has TRBV6-1 and TRBJ1-6; no reliable D call. Germline V gives CDR1 MNHNS, CDR2 SASEGT. This CDR3 has 13 amino acids. The V end lost 4 bases, the J end lost 10 bases, and 11 bases lay between the germline ends. The CDR3 reads CASSATTKSPLHF. The CDR3 bases are TGTGCCAGCAGTGCTACAACGAAATCACCCCTCCACTTT.